Listed below are T cell receptor beta chains from one sample, sequenced in a study of blood T cells in healthy people across ages. TCRdb itself ran the 5' RACE reads through MiXCR, one entry per CDR3 protein. The sample lists nearly 1 million distinct CDR3 sequences; just over 50% were seen once. The sample comprised blood. These receptors were taken from a woman aged 60-75 years in good health. The CDR3 runs from the conserved cysteine through the conserved F or W. D genes are given only for firm matches. Expanded clones get a size class; other rows say once, few or many, or leave the size out.

j_gene	v_gene	d_gene	abundance	CDR3nt	CDR3aa
TRBJ2-4	TRBV20-1	.	many	TGCAGTGCTAGAGCTGATAGTCAGGTAGCCAAAAACATTCAGTACTTC	CSARADSQVAKNIQYF
TRBJ2-1	TRBV20-1	TRBD2	.	TGCAGTGCTGTCTGGTTTAGCGGGAGTTTCGATGAGCAGTTCTTC	CSAVWFSGSFDEQFF
TRBJ2-3	TRBV7-9	.	.	TGTGCCAGCAGCTTGGTAAGGTCGACGGGGACAGATACGCAGTATTTT	CASSLVRSTGTDTQYF
TRBJ2-7	TRBV20-1	TRBD1	.	TGCAGTGCTAGACATCGACCTAACAGGGGACCGACCTTTTACGAGCAGTACTTC	CSARHRPNRGPTFYEQYF
TRBJ2-7	TRBV15	.	few	TGTATCGGTCTTTACGCCAGCCATATACGTCAGGGCTGGGAGCAGTACTTC	CIGLYASHIRQGWEQYF
TRBJ2-3	TRBV7-2	.	.	TGTGCCAGCAGCCTCTCAGTAAGCACAGATACGCAGTATTTT	CASSLSVSTDTQYF
TRBJ2-5	TRBV20-1	.	.	TGCAGTGCTGTAGAGCAACAAGAGACCCAGTACTTC	CSAVEQQETQYF
TRBJ2-7	TRBV29-1	.	many	TGCAGCGTTGAAGCGACTAGTCCCACCTACGAGCAGTACTTC	CSVEATSPTYEQYF
TRBJ2-1	TRBV5-1	TRBD2	few	TGCGCCAGCAGCCGGAATCTAGCGGGTGCCGATTCTGAGCAGTTCTTC	CASSRNLAGADSEQFF
TRBJ2-1	TRBV29-1	TRBD2	few	TGCAGCGTTCTCGGTCTGACTAGCGGGAGTCGTGAGCAGTTCTTC	CSVLGLTSGSREQFF
TRBJ2-3	TRBV5-1	TRBD2	.	TGCGCCAGCAGGATTCCGCTAGCGGCTAGCACAGATACGCAGTATTTT	CASRIPLAASTDTQYF
TRBJ2-3	TRBV27	TRBD2	.	TGTGCCAGCAGGAAAACTAGCGGGAGATGGTTTGGGTTCACAGATACGCAGTATTTT	CASRKTSGRWFGFTDTQYF
TRBJ2-5	TRBV28	TRBD1	.	TGTGCCAGCAGTCGACAGACAGGGGGACAAGAGACCCAGTACTTC	CASSRQTGGQETQYF
TRBJ2-3	TRBV25-1	.	.	TGTGCCAGCAGTGCTGCGGGAAGGGGATACACAGATACGCAGTATTTT	CASSAAGRGYTDTQYF
TRBJ2-1	TRBV20-1	.	.	TGCAGTGCCGCTTGGTATGAGCAGTTCTTC	CSAAWYEQFF
TRBJ2-2	TRBV7-3	TRBD1	once	TGTGCCAGCAGCTCTAGACAGGGTGGCGGGGAGCTGTTTTTT	CASSSRQGGGELFF
TRBJ2-1	TRBV9	TRBD2	.	TGTGCCAGCAGCGCGGGAGGGCGGTACAATGAGCAGTTCTTC	CASSAGGRYNEQFF
TRBJ1-1	TRBV3-1	.	.	TGTGCCAGCAGCCAAGATATACGGATGAACACTGAAGCTTTCTTT	CASSQDIRMNTEAFF
TRBJ2-1	TRBV11-2	TRBD2	.	TGTGCCAGCAGACATTGGCAAGCGGGAGAGGGGAATGAGCAGTTCTTC	CASRHWQAGEGNEQFF
TRBJ2-5	TRBV7-9	.	.	TGTGCCAGCGGCTTCGTCCAAGAGCAGTACTTC	CASGFVQEQYF
TRBJ2-1	TRBV28	TRBD1	.	TGTGCCAGCAGATTTCTAACAGGGGGCTCCTACAATGAGCAGTTCTTC	CASRFLTGGSYNEQFF
TRBJ2-1	TRBV11-2	TRBD2	few	TGTGCCAGCAGCTTAGACCCGAGGACTAGTGAGTTCTTC	CASSLDPRTSEFF
TRBJ2-5	TRBV27	.	.	TGTGCCAGCAGTTTATCCCAGCAATCTGAGCAGTACTTC	CASSLSQQSEQYF
TRBJ2-7	TRBV21-1	.	.	TGTGCCAGCAGCAAGGGCGGTTTGACTAGCGACCACTACGAGCAGTACTTC	CASSKGGLTSDHYEQYF
TRBJ2-7	TRBV21-1	.	.	TGTGCCAGCAGCAAATGGGTGACCGACGTAAAGGAGTACGAGCAGTACTTC	CASSKWVTDVKEYEQYF
TRBJ2-7	TRBV4-3	TRBD2	few	TGCGCCAGCAGCCACCAGCGGGAGCAATCCTACGAGCAGTACTTC	CASSHQREQSYEQYF
TRBJ1-2	TRBV12-3/TRBV12-4	.	.	TGTGCCAGCAGTTCTATGGGGGAGGACCCTTATGGCTACACCTTC	CASSSMGEDPYGYTF
TRBJ2-7	TRBV4-3	.	.	TGCGCCAGCAGCCAAGATCAGGCAGGGGAGGCTTACGAGCAGTACTTC	CASSQDQAGEAYEQYF
TRBJ2-3	TRBV20-1	TRBD2	few	TGCAGTGCTAACGGACTAGGCACTAGCACAGATACGCAGTATTTT	CSANGLGTSTDTQYF
TRBJ1-4	TRBV2	TRBD1	.	TGTGCCAGCAGGGCCCGTTGGACAGGGGTCGAAAAACTGTTTTTT	CASRARWTGVEKLFF
TRBJ2-1	TRBV20-1	.	many	TGCAGTGCTAGAGATCTCCTAAGCTCCTACAATGAGCAGTTCTTC	CSARDLLSSYNEQFF
TRBJ2-7	TRBV5-1	TRBD1	.	TGCGCCAGCAGACAAGAGACAGGGTCCTACGAGCAGTACTTC	CASRQETGSYEQYF
TRBJ1-1	TRBV12-3/TRBV12-4	TRBD1	.	TGTGCCAGCAGTTTCGAGGGACAGGAAGCTTTCTTT	CASSFEGQEAFF
TRBJ2-7	TRBV29-1	TRBD2	few	TGCAGCGTGGAGACTAGCGGGAGCTCCTACGAGCAGTACTTC	CSVETSGSSYEQYF
TRBJ2-5	TRBV10-3	.	.	TGTGCCATCAGTGAGTCGTTGGGGGAGACCCAGTACTTC	CAISESLGETQYF
TRBJ2-5	TRBV6-2/TRBV6-3	.	.	TGTGCCAGCAGAACCGGGCTCCAAGATCAGTACTTC	CASRTGLQDQYF
TRBJ2-7	TRBV7-6	TRBD2	.	TGTGCCAGCAGCTACCTAGCGGGAGGACTCTACGAGCAGTACTTC	CASSYLAGGLYEQYF
TRBJ2-7	TRBV3-1	TRBD1	.	TGTGCCAGCAGCCAACTCCCCGGGACAGCCGGCACCTACGAGCAGTACTTC	CASSQLPGTAGTYEQYF
TRBJ2-3	TRBV7-9	TRBD2	.	TGTGCCAGCAGCGGGACTAGCGGGGTCACAGATACGCAGTATTTT	CASSGTSGVTDTQYF
TRBJ2-7	TRBV21-1	.	once	TGTGCCAGCAGCCCAAAAGATGAGAGCTTGTACAATGAGCAGTACTTC	CASSPKDESLYNEQYF
TRBJ2-5	TRBV9	.	.	TGTGCCAGCAGCCCCCAGCCGGCCTCACGCGGAGAGACCCAGTACTTC	CASSPQPASRGETQYF